Listed below are T cell receptor beta chains from one sample, sequenced in a study of OX40 agonist ivuxolimab in advanced cancers. Clones were read by immunoSEQ multiplex PCR, and TCRdb kept only the in-frame ones, dropping some. This sample carries 50,000 to 55,000 clones, roughly 80% of them seen once, and the ten largest clones take about 4.6%. This specimen consisted of CD4+ or CD8+ T cells sorted from blood, obtained in a trial of the OX40 agonist ivuxolimab. The receptors shown here come from an adult with an advanced solid tumor such as melanoma, head and neck, liver or kidney cancer. CDR3s include the opening cysteine and the closing phenylalanine or tryptophan. Fields, in order: J gene, V gene, D gene, clone size, CDR3 DNA, CDR3 protein. D genes are given only for firm matches. For some rows the clone size is stated as once, few or many, or as a class when expanded; others skip it.

TRBJ2-1 TRBV9 . . TGTGCCAGCAGCTCACGACTAGTAGCAGACAATGAGCAGTTCTTC CASSSRLVADNEQFF
TRBJ2-7 TRBV7-6 TRBD1 . TGTGCCAGCAGCGGACAGGGGGCCTACGAGCAGTACTTC CASSGQGAYEQYF
TRBJ2-1 TRBV29-1 . few TGCAGCGTTGAAGAAGAACCGAGCTCCTACAATGAGCAGTTCTTC CSVEEEPSSYNEQFF
TRBJ2-7 TRBV5-1 TRBD2 . TGCGCCAGCAGCTTTTCCGGGACTAGCGGGAGTTTGGCCCCATACGAGCAGTACTTC CASSFSGTSGSLAPYEQYF
TRBJ2-1 TRBV2 . . TGTGCCAGCAGCGCCGACAGAAGCTCCTACAATGAGCAGTTCTTC CASSADRSSYNEQFF
TRBJ1-2 TRBV5-1 TRBD1 once TGCGCCAGCAGCTTAGCAGGGGGGCGCATTGGAGGCTACACCTTC CASSLAGGRIGGYTF
TRBJ2-1 TRBV19 TRBD2 . TGTGCCAGTAGTACGGATTGGGGACTAGCGGGTCCCTACAATGAGCAGTTCTTC CASSTDWGLAGPYNEQFF
TRBJ2-7 TRBV6-5 . . TGTGCCAGCAGTTCTTCTGGCGGGCTTGACGAGCAGTACTTC CASSSSGGLDEQYF
TRBJ2-7 TRBV7-9 . . TGTGCCAGCCAACCTGGTTGGGGTGCTGGGGAGCAGTACTTC CASQPGWGAGEQYF
TRBJ1-2 TRBV29-1 . . TGCACCTCCTGGGGTACCTCCTATGGCTACACCTTC CTSWGTSYGYTF
TRBJ2-5 TRBV6-5 TRBD2 . TGTGCCAGCAGTTACATGACTAGCGGGATTGGAGAGACCCAGTACTTC CASSYMTSGIGETQYF
TRBJ2-3 TRBV15 TRBD2 . TGTGCCACCAGCAGACTGACCGCGGGAGGGCCGAGAGATACGCAGTATTTT CATSRLTAGGPRDTQYF
TRBJ2-1 TRBV6-5 TRBD2 . TGTGCCAGCAGTTCCCGGTCTAGCGGGAGGAATGAGCAGTTCTTC CASSSRSSGRNEQFF
TRBJ2-1 TRBV5-4 TRBD2 . TGTGCCAGCAGCGCTCTAGCGGGAGGGGTATATCGGAATGAGCAGTTCTTC CASSALAGGVYRNEQFF
TRBJ2-7 TRBV11-2 . . TGTGCCAGCAGCTTGCAAGCGGCGGGTACCTCCCCCGAGCAGTACTTC CASSLQAAGTSPEQYF
TRBJ2-3 TRBV15 . . TGTGCCACCAGCAGACCCGGTTGGGGGGCAACAGATACGCAGTATTTT CATSRPGWGATDTQYF
TRBJ1-6 TRBV7-6 . . TGTGCCAGCAGGAGGGACGGGAATTCACCCCTCCACTTT CASRRDGNSPLHF
TRBJ2-1 TRBV28 . once TGTGCCAGCAGTTTCGACAATGAGCAGTTCTTC CASSFDNEQFF
TRBJ1-3 TRBV9 . once TGTGCCAGCAGCGTAGATCCAGGAAACTCTGGAAACACCATATATTTT CASSVDPGNSGNTIYF
TRBJ1-1 TRBV28 TRBD1 . TGTGCCAGCAGAAGGCTCGCAGGGACAGGGGGGGAAGCTTTCTTT CASRRLAGTGGEAFF
TRBJ2-2 TRBV2 . . TGTGCCAGCAGTCTTGAGAGAAACACCGGGGAGCTGTTTTTT CASSLERNTGELFF
TRBJ2-1 TRBV10-3 . . TGTGCCATCAGCTACCGGGACGAGCAGTTCTTC CAISYRDEQFF
TRBJ2-1 TRBV2 TRBD2 . TGTGCCAGCACCCCCGAAGGACTAGCGAGAAATGAGCAGTTCTTC CASTPEGLARNEQFF
TRBJ2-5 TRBV29-1 TRBD2 once TGCAGCGTTGAAGTCCACCGAAGACTAGCGGGAGTCAAACAGGAGACCCAGTACTTC CSVEVHRRLAGVKQETQYF
TRBJ1-4 TRBV11-3 . . TGTGCCAGCAGCTCCGGGGGGGGCGCACATAGTAATGAAAAACTGTTTTTT CASSSGGGAHSNEKLFF
TRBJ2-1 TRBV9 . . TGTGCCAGCAGCGTAGAGTTTGGGGAAAGGGCCTACAATGAGCAGTTCTTC CASSVEFGERAYNEQFF
TRBJ2-7 TRBV11-1 . . TGTGCCAGCAGCTTAGGGCGCCTAGCCTACGAGCAGTACTTC CASSLGRLAYEQYF
TRBJ2-7 TRBV7-2 . . TGTGCCAGCAGCGCGACTGTGGGCGAGCAGTACTTC CASSATVGEQYF
TRBJ1-3 TRBV7-3 . . TGTGCCAGCAGCGCAGGGTTTGGCTCTGGAAACACCATATATTTT CASSAGFGSGNTIYF
TRBJ1-1 TRBV6-5 . . TGTGCCAGCAGTTACTCGGGGGGGGCAGGGGTGGCTGAAGCTTTCTTT CASSYSGGAGVAEAFF
TRBJ2-6 TRBV30 TRBD2 . TGTGCCTGGAACATTCCGGGGGGGGCTGGGGCCAACGTCCTGACTTTC CAWNIPGGAGANVLTF
TRBJ1-1 TRBV10-1 . . TGCGCCAGCAGTGAGTTGGGGGATTGGAACACTGAAGCTTTCTTT CASSELGDWNTEAFF
TRBJ2-7 TRBV11-3 . . TGTGCCAGCAGCTTAGTAGTCCACGAGCAGTACTTC CASSLVVHEQYF
TRBJ2-5 TRBV7-7 . . TGTGCCAGCAGCCCCGGACTTGCTCAAGAGACCCAGTACTTC CASSPGLAQETQYF
TRBJ1-5 TRBV6-6 . . TGTGCCAGCAGCCCCGGTGGACATCAGCCCCAGCATTTT CASSPGGHQPQHF
TRBJ2-2 TRBV6-5 TRBD2 . TGTGCCAGCAGTTACCTTAGCGGGATTCCCGGGGAGCTGTTTTTT CASSYLSGIPGELFF
TRBJ1-5 TRBV7-2 . . TGTGCCAGCAGCCACGGGGTAGGCGGGGGTCAGCCCCAGCATTTT CASSHGVGGGQPQHF